The clone carrying this T cell receptor beta chain was seen more than once but under ten times. The antigen is unknown. These data belong to a study of cytomegalovirus exposure and HLA in healthy donors. Study background: From donors who were HLA-typed, an early data release held 70 million to 90 million unique TCRs.

PCR used 60 Vbeta primers and 13 Jbeta primers. Only in-frame clones appear in the TCRdb table, and some are missing; sequencing was by immunoSEQ multiplex PCR. The data contain around 180,000 clones, 80% of them seen just once; the ten biggest clones take up around 5.7%. Study-level points and caveats: Within an earlier analysis, most TCR beta V segments proved productive either about 87% or about 30% of the time.

When sampled, the donors appeared nominally healthy, though they likely had unrecorded immune exposures. With V trimmed by 5 bases and J by 0 bases, 1 base remained unmatched. The germline V gene encodes CDR1 GTSNPN and CDR2 SVGIG (reference sequence). The CDR3 has 14 amino acids. This chain joins TRBV30 and TRBJ2-2; 9 nucleotides line up with TRBD2. The sequence came from a man in his forties in good health and CMV-seronegative. Sequenced sample: PBMCs. CDR3 amino acids: CAWGLASNTGELFF. In DNA form, the CDR3 reads TGTGCCTGGGGACTAGCGTCGAACACCGGGGAGCTGTTTTTT.